The source of this T cell receptor beta chain is a study of regulatory T cells. The PCR used 52 TRBV and 13 TRBJ primers. Some clones are missing from TCRdb's copy, which holds only in-frame ones; the method was immunoSEQ multiplex PCR. The data contain more than 25,000 clones, 85% to 95% of them seen just once; the ten biggest clones take up approximately 1.5%. In the case of this clone: What it recognizes is unknown. The sample has other DNA sequences that encode this CDR3 too.

A couple of CD3G-deficient patients had more severe autoimmunity; all had some. Patients aged 2 to 39 years had fewer naive and more memory CD4+ and CD8+ T cells. CD4+ cells were sorted into CD25-high CD127-low regulatory cells and CD25-low CD127-high conventional cells. V gave up 2 bases and J gave up 3 bases; unmatched junction bases: 1. Germline CDR1 is SEHNR and CDR2 is FQNEAQ (reference sequence). The CDR3 loop spans 15 amino acids. General study results and limits: In CD3G-deficient patients, conventional CD4+ T cells were enriched for hydrophobic CDR3 residues at positions 6 and 7. Skewed V and J usage and few unique V-J pairs marked patient repertoires, most in Tregs.

This sequence joins TRBV7-9 and TRBJ2-3, with TRBD2 matching over 11 bases. The source of this sequence is a person aged 18 to 35 with CD3G deficiency. Sequenced sample: conventional CD4+ T cells sorted from blood. CDR3 nucleotides: TGTGCCAGCAGCTTAACTAGCGGGAGTACAGATACGCAGTATTTT. Its protein product is CASSLTSGSTDTQYF.